The source of this TCR beta chain is a study of T cell responses to AZD1222 COVID-19 vaccine. Findings of the study overall: Repertoires in all cases were sampled only once the peak T cell response had passed. Two doses of AZD1222 preceded a rise in Spike-specific TCR breadth and depth.

Germline V CDR1 and CDR2: MNHEY, SMNVEV (reference sequence). V dropped 7 bases and J dropped 2 bases, with 14 bases sitting between them. The CDR3 totals 14 residues. The protocol was immunoSEQ multiplex PCR, while the TCRdb copy is restricted to in-frame clones and leaves out a portion. The sample includes 65,000 to 95,000 clones, about 85% seen only once; the top ten take less than 15%. A remark on this clone: Its antigen is as yet unknown.

The V call is TRBV27, the J call TRBJ1-1; D uncertain. The sequence was collected from an adult in good health. The source material was peripheral blood, sampled on day 0 of AZD1222 vaccination. CDR3 sequence: CASTTFGVNTEAFF. For the CDR3, the DNA is TGTGCCAGCACTACCTTCGGGGTAAACACTGAAGCTTTCTTT.